The entry below describes one T cell receptor (beta chain). This entry belongs to a study of cytomegalovirus exposure and HLA in healthy donors. PCR involved 60 Vbeta and 13 Jbeta primers. TCRdb's copy holds only in-frame clones and misses some; the assay was immunoSEQ multiplex PCR. The sample consists of about 180,000 clones, 82% of them appearing once. The CDR3 covers 14 residues. Germline CDR1 and CDR2: MDHEN and SYDVKM. Trimming left V 4 bases short and J 0 bases short, with 9 bases between. This chain uses TRBV28 with TRBJ1-1; D gene uncertain. This receptor was obtained from a man in his forties or fifties in good health and CMV-seronegative. Sequencing input: PBMCs. The CDR3 reads CASSSTVLNTEAFF. CDR3 DNA: TGTGCCAGCAGTTCCACAGTGCTGAACACTGAAGCTTTCTTT.